One sample yielded the 24 T cell receptor beta chains listed below, sequenced in a study of blood T cell repertoires in COVID-19. Some clones are missing from TCRdb's copy, which holds only in-frame ones; the method was immunoSEQ multiplex PCR. The top ten hold less than 3% of the sample, which has around 300,000 clones, about 87% seen once. Input material: PBMCs or T cells enriched from blood (not recorded which). The receptor source for this set is a woman aged 50 to 60 who had recovered from COVID-19.

V usage is TRBV5-1 and J usage is TRBJ1-2; D remains ambiguous. Trimming pared 0 bases from V and 0 bases from J, leaving 6 bases between. Germline V CDR1 and CDR2: SGHRS, YFSETQ. There are 14 residues in the CDR3. Here the CDR3 reads CASSLGGSNYGYTF. Here the CDR3 DNA reads TGCGCCAGCAGCTTGGGAGGCTCTAACTATGGCTACACCTTC.

The chain links TRBV13 to TRBJ2-7, with 9 bases identical to TRBD1. The CDR3 has 16 residues. Germline V gene data show CDR1 as PRHDT and CDR2 as FYEKMQ (reference sequence). Germline trimming cut 4 bases from V and 4 bases from J; bases unmatched to any gene: 11. As DNA, the CDR3 is TGTGCCAGCAGCTCTACGCCGGGACAGGGAGTTTACGAGCAGTACTTC. It codes for CASSSTPGQGVYEQYF.

This sequence joins TRBV2 and TRBJ1-4; 8 bases line up with TRBD1. V was pared by 11 bases and J by 4 bases, with 6 bases of the junction left unmatched. Germline V gene lookup returns CDR1 SNHLY and CDR2 FYNNEI. This CDR3 has 13 amino acids. This CDR3 is CAGAGQVNEKLFF. The DNA for the CDR3 is TGTGCCGGTGCGGGACAGGTTAATGAAAAACTGTTTTTT.

The chain combines TRBV7-9 with TRBJ1-5; tentative D call: TRBD1 (5 bases). Per the germline V gene, CDR1 is SEHNR and CDR2 is FQNEAQ (reference sequence). CDR3 length: 16 amino acids. V gave up 3 bases and J gave up 2 bases, with 14 bases separating them. CDR3 residues: CASSLGSGDGNQPQHF. DNA for the CDR3: TGTGCCAGCAGCTTGGGGTCGGGGGATGGCAATCAGCCCCAGCATTTT.

The V gene is TRBV7-3, the J gene TRBJ2-2, with 9 bases identical to TRBD1. Germline V gene sequence: CDR1 SGHTA, CDR2 FQGTGA. This CDR3 spans 16 amino acids. The junction had 4 bases not matched to a gene; V was cut back by 0 bases and J by 5 bases. The CDR3 loop reads CASSLTPGQGTGELFF. CDR3 sequence (DNA): TGTGCCAGCAGCTTAACGCCAGGACAGGGGACCGGGGAGCTGTTTTTT. Complete variable domain (other parts from reference TRBV7-3 and TRBJ2-2): GAGVSQTPSNKVTEKGKYVELRCDPISGHTALYWYRQSLGQGPEFLIYFQGTGAADDSGLPNDRFFAVRPEGSVSTLKIQRTERGDSAVYLCASSLTPGQGTGELFFGEGSRLTVL.

This clone has a handful of counts. The chain links TRBV2 to TRBJ2-6; D is ambiguous. There are 15 residues in the CDR3. CDR1 is SNHLY, CDR2 FYNNEI, per germline. V lost 5 bases and J lost 0, with 8 bases in between. The CDR3 region is CASSLLNSGANVLTF. The CDR3 nucleotides read TGTGCCAGCAGTCTACTGAACTCTGGGGCCAACGTCCTGACTTTC. Full variable domain (rest looked up from reference TRBV2 and TRBJ2-6): EPEVTQTPSHQVTQMGQEVILRCVPISNHLYFYWYRQILGQKVEFLVSFYNNEISEKSEIFDDQFSVERPDGSNFTLKIRSTKLEDSAMYFCASSLLNSGANVLTFGAGSRLTVL.

The chain has TRBV5-1 and TRBJ1-1; 7 bases align to TRBD1. V lost 4 bases and J lost 1; bases outside the gene matches: 4. The CDR3 sequence is 14 residues long. Germline-derived CDR1 and CDR2 are SGHRS and YFSETQ. The CDR3 nucleotides read TGCGCCAGCAGCCGGACAGGAGAGAACACTGAAGCTTTCTTT. Encoded protein: CASSRTGENTEAFF.

This rearrangement joins TRBV28 to TRBJ1-5, with a possible D match to TRBD1 (5 bases). CDR3 length: 16 amino acids. CDR1 is MDHEN and CDR2 is SYDVKM in the germline V gene. V lost 3 bases and J 2 bases, leaving 14 bases between the germline ends. Here the CDR3 reads CASSFLTGGGNQPQHF. In DNA, the CDR3 is TGTGCCAGCAGTTTTTTAACCGGGGGTGGCAATCAGCCCCAGCATTTT.

This clone was seen a handful of times. The chain uses TRBV27 and TRBJ2-1; D is unresolved. CDR1 and CDR2 (germline): MNHEY, SMNVEV (reference sequence). V dropped 3 bases and J dropped 7 bases, with 10 bases sitting between them. The CDR3 runs 13 residues. The CDR3 here is CASSFPAQNEQFF. The CDR3 DNA reads as TGTGCCAGCAGTTTCCCTGCACAAAATGAGCAGTTCTTC.

The chain links TRBV4-3 to TRBJ2-1; D might be TRBD1 (6 bases). The ends were cut back, 2 bases at V and 8 bases at J, with 10 bases in the middle. The CDR3 sequence is 13 residues long. CDR1 LGHNA and CDR2 YSLEER come from the germline V gene. CDR3 amino acids: CASSQLRGDEQFF. The CDR3 nucleotides read TGCGCCAGCAGCCAACTCAGGGGAGATGAGCAGTTCTTC.

This clone was observed a single time. The gene calls are TRBV25-1 and TRBJ2-7; 9 bases align to TRBD1. With V trimmed by 8 bases and J by 3 bases, 8 bases remained unmatched. This CDR3 is 14 amino acids long. Germline V gene data show CDR1 as MGHDK and CDR2 as SYGVNS. The CDR3 reads CASSPGTGNYEQYF. For the CDR3, the DNA is TGTGCCAGCTCTCCCGGGACAGGGAACTACGAGCAGTACTTC.

This clone was detected once. The chain combines TRBV27 with TRBJ1-1; TRBD1 aligns across 10 bases. The CDR3 is 15 amino acids. V lost 2 bases, J lost 10 bases, and 10 bases stayed unmatched. Germline values: CDR1 MNHEY, CDR2 SMNVEV (reference sequence). CDR3 loop: CASSLEVGQGSRAFF. The CDR3, as DNA: TGTGCCAGCAGTTTAGAAGTGGGACAGGGGTCGCGAGCTTTCTTT.

V gene TRBV4-3 combines with J gene TRBJ2-3, with 9 bases aligning to TRBD2. Germline CDR1 is LGHNA and CDR2 is YSLEER. V was pared by 0 bases and J by 1 base, with 2 bases of the junction left unmatched. The CDR3 has 16 residues. The CDR3 sequence: CASSQDGGRGTDTQYF. The DNA of the CDR3 is TGCGCCAGCAGCCAAGACGGCGGGAGGGGCACAGATACGCAGTATTTT.

The V gene is TRBV19, the J gene TRBJ2-7; no clear D. The CDR3 runs 15 residues. Germline V CDR1 and CDR2: LNHDA, SQIVND (reference sequence). Trimming stripped 10 bases from V and 1 base from J, with 20 bases between. CDR3: CATAIGASRSYEQYF. CDR3 coding DNA: TGTGCCACCGCTATAGGAGCGTCGAGGTCCTACGAGCAGTACTTC.

The chain carries TRBV5-1 and TRBJ2-3; 16 bases line up with TRBD2. In germline, CDR1 is SGHRS, CDR2 YFSETQ. Unmatched junction bases numbered 12, after V lost 3 bases and J lost 2 bases. This CDR3 has 20 residues. The CDR3 DNA reads as TGCGCCAGCAGCTCGAGGGGGACTAGCGGGAGGGCCGCCGTCACAGATACGCAGTATTTT. Residues: CASSSRGTSGRAAVTDTQYF.

The rearrangement uses TRBV4-2 and TRBJ1-1; tentatively, D is TRBD1 (5 bases). Trimming shortened V by 4 bases and J by 1 base, and 13 bases separated the two germline ends. The CDR3 covers 15 residues. Germline CDR1 LGHNA, CDR2 YNFKEQ. This CDR3 is CASSRGGGANTEAFF. CDR3 bases: TGTGCCAGCAGCCGGGGGGGAGGGGCGAACACTGAAGCTTTCTTT.

This chain links TRBV27 with TRBJ2-7; 8 nucleotides line up with TRBD2. Losses at the gene ends were 6 bases for V and 3 bases for J; bases not matched to a gene: 10. Germline values: CDR1 MNHEY, CDR2 SMNVEV (reference sequence). CDR3 length equals 15 residues. DNA for the CDR3: TGTGCCAGCAGCTATGCCCCGGGGGGGAACTACGAGCAGTACTTC. Protein: CASSYAPGGNYEQYF.

This chain links TRBV7-8 with TRBJ2-1; 7 nucleotides line up with TRBD2. The germline gives CDR1 SGHVS, CDR2 FQNEAQ. The V gene end was trimmed by 0 bases and the J gene end by 7 bases; junction bases not matched to a gene: 6. The CDR3 is 15 residues long. CDR3 bases: TGTGCCAGCAGCTTAGCGGGAGGGCCGGGGAATGAGCAGTTCTTC. This translates into CASSLAGGPGNEQFF.

The chain employs TRBV2 and TRBJ1-3; D may be TRBD1 (5 bases). There are 16 residues in the CDR3. CDR1 is SNHLY, CDR2 FYNNEI, per germline. V lost 2 bases, J lost 0 bases, and 11 bases lay in between. CDR3: CASSEFGGFSGNTIYF. Here the CDR3 DNA reads TGTGCCAGCAGTGAATTCGGGGGTTTCTCTGGAAACACCATATATTTT.

This clone was observed once. The J gene is TRBJ1-2, the V gene TRBV19; 9 nucleotides align to TRBD1. J lost 1 base, V lost 9 bases, and 9 bases had no gene match. The CDR3 contains 15 residues. Germline V lookup: CDR1 LNHDA, CDR2 SQIVND (reference sequence). The CDR3 here is CASKGQGTINYGYTF. CDR3 DNA sequence: TGTGCCAGCAAGGGACAGGGTACTATTAACTATGGCTACACCTTC.

This clone was counted once. The V call is TRBV14, the J call TRBJ2-7, with 7 bases fitting TRBD1. The CDR3 spans 15 residues. The V gene end was trimmed by 2 bases and the J gene end by 3 bases; junction bases not matched to a gene: 7. CDR1 and CDR2 (germline): SGHDN, FVKESK. CDR3: CASSQNRAGGYEQYF. In DNA, the CDR3 is TGTGCCAGCAGCCAAAATAGGGCAGGGGGCTACGAGCAGTACTTC.

The chain combines TRBV2 with TRBJ2-1, with TRBD1 matching 7 bases. J was trimmed by 6 bases and V by 5 bases; bases with no gene match: 7. This CDR3 region has 14 residues. From germline, CDR1 is SNHLY and CDR2 FYNNEI. The CDR3 loop is CASSSRQGSNEQFF. CDR3 nucleotides: TGTGCCAGCAGTTCGAGACAGGGCTCCAATGAGCAGTTCTTC.

This clone occurred once. The CDR3 loop is CASSFSGVGTDTQYF. The CDR3 DNA reads TGTGCCAGCAGTTTTTCGGGAGTGGGGACAGATACGCAGTATTTT. The rearrangement uses TRBV28 and TRBJ2-3; tentatively, D is TRBD2 (6 bases). The ends were cut back, 3 bases at V and 3 bases at J, with 13 bases in the middle. This CDR3 has 15 amino acids. The germline gives CDR1 MDHEN, CDR2 SYDVKM.

The chain employs TRBV29-1 and TRBJ2-7; D gene uncertain. The V and J ends lost 6 bases and 5 bases respectively, with 14 bases between them. CDR3 length equals 12 residues. Germline CDR1 is SQVTM and CDR2 is ANQGSEA. For the CDR3, the DNA is TGCAGCGTCCAACCCGAGCGAAACGAGCAGTACTTC. Its translation: CSVQPERNEQYF.